The present T cell receptor (beta chain) was sequenced within a study of cytomegalovirus exposure and HLA in healthy donors. Primers included in the PCR were 60 Vbeta and 13 Jbeta primers. How the authors handled the data: Among the unique TCR beta chains that a later analysis counted, about 85 million in all, about 10 million were shared. Here immunoSEQ multiplex PCR was the method, and the copy in TCRdb shows in-frame clones only, minus some. The D gene and trimming were derived from the DNA, and the V and J assignments and clone size from that table. Here the sample spans 50,000 to 70,000 clones, 80% being singletons. Study outcomes and limitations: In an earlier analysis, most TCR beta V segments were productive about 87% or about 30% of the time. Sequencing likely generated an artifact that appeared as a cluster of highly shared sequence variants. Cytomegalovirus association was assigned to approximately 160 TCR beta chains.

The J segment lost 5 bases and the V segment lost 6 bases, leaving 7 bases of the junction unmatched. CDR3 length equals 14 residues. The germline V gene encodes CDR1 SNHLY and CDR2 FYNNEI. As concerns this clone: Its target is not known.

This TCR derives from a male donor in good health and CMV-seronegative. Material for sequencing was PBMCs. The chain couples TRBV2 to TRBJ1-1; 9 bases match TRBD1. The DNA for the CDR3 is TGTGCCAGCAGAGGGGACAGGGCTGAAACTGAAGCTTTCTTT. As protein: CASRGDRAETEAFF.